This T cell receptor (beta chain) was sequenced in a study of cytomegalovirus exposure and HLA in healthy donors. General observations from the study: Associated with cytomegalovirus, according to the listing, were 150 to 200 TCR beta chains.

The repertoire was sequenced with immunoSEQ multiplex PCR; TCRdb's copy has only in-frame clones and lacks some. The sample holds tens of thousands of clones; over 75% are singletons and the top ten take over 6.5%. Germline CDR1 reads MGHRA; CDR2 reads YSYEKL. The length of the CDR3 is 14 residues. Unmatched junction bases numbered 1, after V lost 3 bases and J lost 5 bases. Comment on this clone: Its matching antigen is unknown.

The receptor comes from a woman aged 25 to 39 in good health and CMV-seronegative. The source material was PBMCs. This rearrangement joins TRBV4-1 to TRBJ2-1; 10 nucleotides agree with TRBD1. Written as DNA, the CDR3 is TGCGCCAGCAGCCAGGGGACAGGGGACAATGAGCAGTTCTTC. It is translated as CASSQGTGDNEQFF.